This T cell receptor (beta chain) appears in the sequencing data of a study of blood T cell repertoires in COVID-19. Study summary: From T cells, B-cell-depleted T cells, or PBMCs came the material, which was cDNA or gDNA.

Seattle researchers signed up patients amid active infection and tracked them longitudinally. Authors' processing steps: For nucleated cells, counts were estimated from reference gene primer amplification. Using immunoSEQ multiplex PCR, the repertoire was profiled, and TCRdb retains in-frame clones only, with some absent. That table furnishes V, J and clone size, whereas the DNA furnished D and trimming. Counted here are about 80,000 clones, around 85% occurring once; the ten biggest clones make up 8.5% to 10%. Sequences were obtained from peripheral blood. The clonotype was recovered from a man aged 50 to 59 with COVID-19, enrolled during active disease.

The CDR3 coding sequence is TGTGCCAGCAGCCGCGGACTAGCGGGGTCCTACGAGCAGTACTTC. It translates to CASSRGLAGSYEQYF. The rearrangement links TRBV6-5 to TRBJ2-7; TRBD2 matches at 12 bases. J was trimmed by 1 base and V by 6 bases; bases with no gene match: 4. The CDR3 loop spans 15 amino acids. CDR1 is MNHEY and CDR2 is SVGAGI in the germline V gene.